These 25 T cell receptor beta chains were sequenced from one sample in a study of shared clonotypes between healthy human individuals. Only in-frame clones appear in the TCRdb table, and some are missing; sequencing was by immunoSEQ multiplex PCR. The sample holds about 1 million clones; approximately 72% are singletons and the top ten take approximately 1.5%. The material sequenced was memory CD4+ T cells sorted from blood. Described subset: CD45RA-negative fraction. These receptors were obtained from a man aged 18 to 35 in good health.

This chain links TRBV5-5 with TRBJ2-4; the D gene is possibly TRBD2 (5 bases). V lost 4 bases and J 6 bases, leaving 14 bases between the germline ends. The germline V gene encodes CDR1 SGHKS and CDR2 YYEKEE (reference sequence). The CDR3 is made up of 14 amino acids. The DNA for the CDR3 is TGTGCCAGCAGCCTGGACTGGGCGGGAAACATTCAGTACTTC. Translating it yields CASSLDWAGNIQYF.

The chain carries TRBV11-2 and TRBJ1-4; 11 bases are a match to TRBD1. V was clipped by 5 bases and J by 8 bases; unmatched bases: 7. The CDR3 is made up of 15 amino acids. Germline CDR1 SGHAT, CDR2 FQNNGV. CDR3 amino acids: CASSITDRGLEKLFF. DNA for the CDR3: TGTGCCAGCAGCATAACGGACAGGGGGCTCGAAAAACTGTTTTTT.

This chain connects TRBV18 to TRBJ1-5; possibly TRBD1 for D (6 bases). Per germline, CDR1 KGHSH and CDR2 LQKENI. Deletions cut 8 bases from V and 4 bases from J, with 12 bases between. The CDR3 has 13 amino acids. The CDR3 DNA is TGTGCCAGCACGACAGGAGTTAATCAGCCCCAGCATTTT. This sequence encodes CASTTGVNQPQHF.

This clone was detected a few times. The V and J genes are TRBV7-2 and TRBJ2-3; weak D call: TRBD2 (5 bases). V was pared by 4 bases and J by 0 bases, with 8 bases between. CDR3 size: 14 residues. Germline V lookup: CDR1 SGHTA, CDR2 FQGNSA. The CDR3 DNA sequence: TGTGCCAGCAGCTCGGACTGGAGCACAGATACGCAGTATTTT. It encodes CASSSDWSTDTQYF.

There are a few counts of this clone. The DNA for the CDR3 is TGTGCCTGGACCCGACAGAGGAACACTGAAGCTTTCTTT. Its protein product is CAWTRQRNTEAFF. The chain employs TRBV30 and TRBJ1-1; a weak D match, TRBD1 (5 bases). V dropped 4 bases and J dropped 1 base, with 10 bases sitting between them. The CDR3 sequence is 13 residues long. Looked up from germline, CDR1 is GTSNPN and CDR2 is SVGIG (reference sequence). Filled out from reference TRBV30 and TRBJ1-1, the complete variable domain reads SQTIHQWPATLVQPVGSPLSLECTVEGTSNPNLYWYRQAAGRGLQLLFYSVGIGQISSEVPQNLSASRPQDRQFILSSKKLLLSDSGFYLCAWTRQRNTEAFFGQGTRLTVV.

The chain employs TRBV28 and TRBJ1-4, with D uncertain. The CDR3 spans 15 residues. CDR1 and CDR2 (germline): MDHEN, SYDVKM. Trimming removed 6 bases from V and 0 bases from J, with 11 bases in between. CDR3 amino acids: CASRGDWATNEKLFF. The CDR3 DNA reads TGTGCCAGCAGGGGAGACTGGGCAACTAATGAAAAACTGTTTTTT.

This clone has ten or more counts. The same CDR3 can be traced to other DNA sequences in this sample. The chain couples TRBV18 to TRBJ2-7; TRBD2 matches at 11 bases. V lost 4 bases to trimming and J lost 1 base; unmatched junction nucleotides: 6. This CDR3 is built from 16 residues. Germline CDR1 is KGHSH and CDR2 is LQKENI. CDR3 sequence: CASSRSGTSGSYEQYF. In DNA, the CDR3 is TGTGCCAGCTCACGAAGCGGGACTAGCGGATCCTACGAGCAGTACTTC.

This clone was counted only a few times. The CDR3 spells CASGELAGELFF. In nucleotides, the CDR3 is TGTGCTAGTGGCGAACTAGCCGGGGAGCTGTTTTTT. The J gene is TRBJ2-2, the V gene TRBV12-5; D is possibly TRBD2 (5 bases). Per the germline V gene, CDR1 is LGHNT and CDR2 is FRNRAP. The CDR3 has 12 residues. Trimming removed 6 bases from V and 6 bases from J, with 8 bases in between.

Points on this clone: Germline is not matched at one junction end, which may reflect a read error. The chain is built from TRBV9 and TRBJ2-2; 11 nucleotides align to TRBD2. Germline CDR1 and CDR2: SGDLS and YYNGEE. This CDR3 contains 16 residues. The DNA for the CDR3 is TGTGCCAGCAGCACTTTAGCGGGGGGGAACACCGGGAAGCTGTTTTTT. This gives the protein CASSTLAGGNTGKLFF.

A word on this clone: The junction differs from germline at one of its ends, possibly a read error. The CDR3 nucleotides read TGTGCCAGCAGCGCGAGGGCAGATTCGCAGTATTTT. It translates to CASSARADSQYF. The chain combines TRBV5-6 with TRBJ2-3, with D perhaps TRBD2 (5 bases). Germline V gives CDR1 SGHDT, CDR2 YYEEEE. The CDR3 consists of 12 residues.

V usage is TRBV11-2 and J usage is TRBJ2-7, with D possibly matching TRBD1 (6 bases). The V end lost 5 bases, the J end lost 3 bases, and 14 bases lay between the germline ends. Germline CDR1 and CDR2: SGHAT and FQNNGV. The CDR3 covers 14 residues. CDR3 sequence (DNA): TGTGCCAGCAGCCTTAGTCGAGGGGGCTACGAGCAGTACTTC. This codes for CASSLSRGGYEQYF.

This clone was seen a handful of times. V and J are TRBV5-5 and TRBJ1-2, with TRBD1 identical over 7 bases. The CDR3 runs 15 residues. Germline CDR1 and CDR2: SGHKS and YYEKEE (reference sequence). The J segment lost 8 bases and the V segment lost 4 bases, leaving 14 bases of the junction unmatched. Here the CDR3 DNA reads TGTGCCAGCAGCCCCGCCGGAGACAGGGTGAGGGGCTACACCTTC. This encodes CASSPAGDRVRGYTF.

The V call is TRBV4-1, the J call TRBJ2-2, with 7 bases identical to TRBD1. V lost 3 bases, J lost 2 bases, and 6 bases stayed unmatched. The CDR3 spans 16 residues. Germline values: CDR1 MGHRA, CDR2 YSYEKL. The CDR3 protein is CASSQPGQINTGELFF. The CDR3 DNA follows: TGCGCCAGCAGCCAGCCGGGACAGATAAACACCGGGGAGCTGTTTTTT.

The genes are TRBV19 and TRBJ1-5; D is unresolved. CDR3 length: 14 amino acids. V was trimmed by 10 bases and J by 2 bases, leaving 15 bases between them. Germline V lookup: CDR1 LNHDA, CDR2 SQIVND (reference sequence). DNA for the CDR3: TGTGCCACCAGAAACGCTGGAGGCAATCAGCCCCAGCATTTT. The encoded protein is CATRNAGGNQPQHF.

CDR3: CASSLLAGSYEQYF. The CDR3 nucleotides read TGTGCCAGCAGCTTGCTTGCGGGGAGCTACGAGCAGTACTTC. The V and J genes are TRBV5-8 and TRBJ2-7; TRBD2 is a possible D gene (6 bases). V shed 1 base and J shed 3 bases, with 11 bases lying between them. CDR1 and CDR2 (germline): SGHTS, YDEGEE. CDR3 length: 14 residues.

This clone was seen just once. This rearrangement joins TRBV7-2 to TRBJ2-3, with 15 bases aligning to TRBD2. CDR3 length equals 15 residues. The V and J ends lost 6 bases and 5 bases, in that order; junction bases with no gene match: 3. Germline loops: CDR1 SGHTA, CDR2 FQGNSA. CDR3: CASSRTSGGGDTQYF. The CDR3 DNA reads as TGTGCCAGCAGTCGGACTAGCGGGGGGGGAGATACGCAGTATTTT.

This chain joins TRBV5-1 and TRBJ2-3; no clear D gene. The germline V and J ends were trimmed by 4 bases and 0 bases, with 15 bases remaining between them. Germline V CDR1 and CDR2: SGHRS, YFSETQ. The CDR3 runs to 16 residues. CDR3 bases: TGCGCCAGCAGCCTAGGCTGGCAGACTAGCACAGATACGCAGTATTTT. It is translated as CASSLGWQTSTDTQYF. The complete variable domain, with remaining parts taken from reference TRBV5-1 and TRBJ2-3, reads KAGVTQTPRYLIKTRGQQVTLSCSPISGHRSVSWYQQTPGQGLQFLFEYFSETQRNKGNFPGRFSGRQFSNSRSEMNVSTLELGDSALYLCASSLGWQTSTDTQYFGPGTRLTVL.

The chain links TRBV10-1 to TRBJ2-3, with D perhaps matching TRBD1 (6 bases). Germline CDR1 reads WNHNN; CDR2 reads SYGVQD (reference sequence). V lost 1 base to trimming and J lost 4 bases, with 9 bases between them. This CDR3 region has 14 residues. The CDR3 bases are TGCGCCAGCAGTGAGTTAGGGGGATCAGATACGCAGTATTTT. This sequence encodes CASSELGGSDTQYF.

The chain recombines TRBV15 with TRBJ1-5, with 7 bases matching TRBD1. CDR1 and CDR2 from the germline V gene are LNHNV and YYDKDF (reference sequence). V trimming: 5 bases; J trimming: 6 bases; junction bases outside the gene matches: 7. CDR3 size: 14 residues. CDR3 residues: CATSGGQSAQPQHF. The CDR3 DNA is TGTGCCACCAGCGGGGGACAGTCGGCTCAGCCCCAGCATTTT. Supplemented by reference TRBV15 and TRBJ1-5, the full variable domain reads DAMVIQNPRYQVTQFGKPVTLSCSQTLNHNVMYWYQQKSSQAPKLLFHYYDKDFNNEADTPDNFQSRRPNTSFCFLDIRSPGLGDTAMYLCATSGGQSAQPQHFGDGTRLSIL.

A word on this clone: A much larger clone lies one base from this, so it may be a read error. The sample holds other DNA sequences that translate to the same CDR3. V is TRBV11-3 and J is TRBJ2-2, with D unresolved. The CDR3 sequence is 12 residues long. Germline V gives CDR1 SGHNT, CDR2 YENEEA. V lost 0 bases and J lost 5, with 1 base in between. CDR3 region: CASSLDTGELFF. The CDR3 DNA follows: TGTGCCAGCAGCTTAGATACCGGGGAGCTGTTTTTT.

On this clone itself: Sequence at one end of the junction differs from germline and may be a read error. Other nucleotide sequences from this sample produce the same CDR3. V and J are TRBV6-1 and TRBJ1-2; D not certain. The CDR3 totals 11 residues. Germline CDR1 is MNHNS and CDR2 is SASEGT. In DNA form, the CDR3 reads TGTGCTAGCAGAAGTGATGGCGGCTACACCTTC. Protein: CASRSDGGYTF.

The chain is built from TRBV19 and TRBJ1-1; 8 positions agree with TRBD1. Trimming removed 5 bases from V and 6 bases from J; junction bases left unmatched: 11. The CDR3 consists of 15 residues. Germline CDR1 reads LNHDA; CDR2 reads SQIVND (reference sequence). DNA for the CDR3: TGTGCCAGTAGTGGCTGGACAGGGAAAAATCCTGAAGCTTTCTTT. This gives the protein CASSGWTGKNPEAFF.

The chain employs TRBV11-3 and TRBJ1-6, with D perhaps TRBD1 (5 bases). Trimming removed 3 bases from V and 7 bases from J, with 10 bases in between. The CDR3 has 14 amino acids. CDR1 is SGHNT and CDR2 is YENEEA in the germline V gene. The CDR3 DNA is TGTGCCAGCAGCTTCGGGACCCCCAATTCACCCCTCCACTTT. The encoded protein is CASSFGTPNSPLHF.

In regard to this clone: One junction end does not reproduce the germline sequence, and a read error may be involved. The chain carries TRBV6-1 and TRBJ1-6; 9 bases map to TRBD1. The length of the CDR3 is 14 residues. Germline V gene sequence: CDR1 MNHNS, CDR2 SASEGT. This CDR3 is CASSVPGQGSPLHF. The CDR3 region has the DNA TGCGCCAGCAGTGTACCGGGACAGGGTTCACCCCTCCACTTT.

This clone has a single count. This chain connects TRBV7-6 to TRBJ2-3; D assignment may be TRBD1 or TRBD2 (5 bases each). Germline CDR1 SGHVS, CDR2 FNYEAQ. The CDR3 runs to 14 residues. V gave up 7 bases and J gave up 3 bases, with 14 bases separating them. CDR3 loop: CASTRDPGTDTQYF. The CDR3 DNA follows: TGTGCCAGCACCCGGGACCCGGGGACAGATACGCAGTATTTT.